This T cell receptor (beta chain) emerged from a study of CD8 T cells in Susac syndrome. V lost 4 bases to trimming and J lost 7 bases; unmatched junction nucleotides: 8. The V gene's germline CDR1 is KGHDR and CDR2 SFDVKD. The CDR3 loop spans 15 amino acids. The RNA, about 0.5 to 1 ug, was put through reverse transcription using random hexamers. TCRdb passed the immunoSEQ multiplex PCR reads through MiXCR, listing each CDR3 protein once. Of about 200,000 distinct CDR3 sequences detected, roughly 96% appear once; the ten largest clones hold 0.093%. This clonotype was obtained from a human donor with multiple sclerosis. The sample comprised CD4+ T cells from PBMCs. The rearrangement links TRBV24-1 to TRBJ1-4, with 7 nucleotides matching TRBD1. CDR3 region: CATSENRGGSEKLFF. CDR3 DNA sequence: TGTGCCACCAGTGAGAACAGGGGCGGGAGTGAAAAACTGTTTTTT.